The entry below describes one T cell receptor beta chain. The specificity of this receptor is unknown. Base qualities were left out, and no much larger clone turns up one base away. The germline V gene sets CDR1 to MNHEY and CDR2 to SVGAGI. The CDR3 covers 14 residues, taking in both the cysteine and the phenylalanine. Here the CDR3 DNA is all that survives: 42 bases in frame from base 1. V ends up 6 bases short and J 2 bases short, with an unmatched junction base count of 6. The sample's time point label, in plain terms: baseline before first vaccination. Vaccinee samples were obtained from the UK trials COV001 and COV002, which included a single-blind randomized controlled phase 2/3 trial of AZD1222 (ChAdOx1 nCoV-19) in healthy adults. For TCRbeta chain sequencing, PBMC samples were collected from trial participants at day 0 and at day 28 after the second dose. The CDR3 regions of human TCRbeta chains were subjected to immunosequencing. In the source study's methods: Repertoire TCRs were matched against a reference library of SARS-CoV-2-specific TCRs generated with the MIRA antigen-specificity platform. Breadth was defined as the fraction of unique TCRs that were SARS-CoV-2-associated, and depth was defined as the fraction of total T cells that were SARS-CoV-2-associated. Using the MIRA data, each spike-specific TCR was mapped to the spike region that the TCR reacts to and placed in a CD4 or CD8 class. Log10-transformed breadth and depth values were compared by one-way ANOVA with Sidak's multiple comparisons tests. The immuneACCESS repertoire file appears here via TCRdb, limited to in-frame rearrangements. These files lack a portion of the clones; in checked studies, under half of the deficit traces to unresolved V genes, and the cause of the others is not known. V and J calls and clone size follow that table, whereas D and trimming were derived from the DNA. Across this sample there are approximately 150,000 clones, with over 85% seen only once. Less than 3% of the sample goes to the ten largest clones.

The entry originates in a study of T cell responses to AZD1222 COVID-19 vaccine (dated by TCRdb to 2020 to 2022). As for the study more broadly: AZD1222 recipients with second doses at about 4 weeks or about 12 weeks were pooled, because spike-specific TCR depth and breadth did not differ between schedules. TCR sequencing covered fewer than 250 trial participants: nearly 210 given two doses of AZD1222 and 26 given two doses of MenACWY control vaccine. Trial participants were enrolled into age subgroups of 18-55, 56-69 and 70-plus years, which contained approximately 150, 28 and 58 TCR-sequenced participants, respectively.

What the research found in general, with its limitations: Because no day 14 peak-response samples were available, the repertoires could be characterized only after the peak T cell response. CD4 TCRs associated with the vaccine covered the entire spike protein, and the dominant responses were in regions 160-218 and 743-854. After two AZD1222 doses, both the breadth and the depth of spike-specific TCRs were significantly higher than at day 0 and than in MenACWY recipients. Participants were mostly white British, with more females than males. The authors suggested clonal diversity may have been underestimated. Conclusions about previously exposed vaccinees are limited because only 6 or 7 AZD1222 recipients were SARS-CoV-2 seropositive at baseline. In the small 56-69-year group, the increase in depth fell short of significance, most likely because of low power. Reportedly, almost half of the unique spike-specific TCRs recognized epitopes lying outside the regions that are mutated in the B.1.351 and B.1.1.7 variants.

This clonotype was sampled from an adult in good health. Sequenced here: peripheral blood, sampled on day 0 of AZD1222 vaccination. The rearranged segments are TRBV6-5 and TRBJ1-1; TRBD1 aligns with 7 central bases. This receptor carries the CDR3 CASRGDSLNTEAFF. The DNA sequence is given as TGTGCCAGCAGAGGGGACAGCCTCAACACTGAAGCTTTCTTT.